A selection of T cell receptor beta chains follows, all from one sample in a study of technical replicates of blood from several donors. Profiled with immunoSEQ multiplex PCR; TCRdb holds only in-frame clones, not every one. The data show under 65,000 clones, roughly nine tenths seen once. Sequenced input: PBMCs. These receptors were obtained from a human donor in good health. Some clones in this sample may be carry-over from other donors' samples. Both conserved end residues are part of each CDR3. D genes are given only for firm matches. Rows may omit the clone size; those that give it use once, few, many or a size class.

J gene,clone size,D gene,V gene,CDR3 DNA,CDR3 protein
TRBJ1-2,.,.,TRBV10-3,TGTGCCATCTGGGCAGGGACGGAGACAGGAGGCTACACCTTC,CAIWAGTETGGYTF
TRBJ1-2,.,TRBD1,TRBV10-3,TGTGCCATCAGTGAGTCGAGGGGACAGGGGGATGGCTACACCTTC,CAISESRGQGDGYTF
TRBJ1-1,.,.,TRBV6-6,TGTGCCAGCAGTTACCGGGACTTAATTGAAGCTTTCTTT,CASSYRDLIEAFF
TRBJ1-2,.,.,TRBV5-1,TGCGCCAGCAGCTACGGTGGGGGGGGAGGCGGCTACACCTTC,CASSYGGGGGGYTF
TRBJ2-7,few,TRBD2,TRBV5-4,TGTGCCAGCAGCTTGGTTGGCGGGGGGGCCCACGAGCAGTACTTC,CASSLVGGGAHEQYF
TRBJ2-2,.,.,TRBV12-5,TGTGCTAGTGGTTTGGGGGGGACTCGCCGGGGCACCGGGGAGCTGTTTTTT,CASGLGGTRRGTGELFF
TRBJ2-2,.,TRBD2,TRBV29-1,TGCAGCGTTGACACTAGCGGGAGATCCACCGGGGAGCTGTTTTTT,CSVDTSGRSTGELFF
TRBJ1-1,.,.,TRBV6-1,TGTGCCAGCAGGGACAGTCAGCAGAGGGACACTGAAGCTTTCTTT,CASRDSQQRDTEAFF
TRBJ2-5,.,.,TRBV5-1,TGCGCCAGCAGCCCACAGGGTCGGGAGACCCAGTACTTC,CASSPQGRETQYF
TRBJ2-3,.,.,TRBV9,TGTGCCAGCAGCGCGGGAATGGATCGCAGCACAGATACGCAGTATTTT,CASSAGMDRSTDTQYF
TRBJ1-2,.,.,TRBV4-3,TGCGCCAGCAGCCAAGTGACGGGGGTCGAAGGCTACACCTTC,CASSQVTGVEGYTF
TRBJ2-2,.,.,TRBV29-1,TGCAGCGTTGTGGGGGGAACGAACACCGGGGAGCTGTTTTTT,CSVVGGTNTGELFF
TRBJ2-3,.,TRBD1,TRBV11-1,TGTGCCAGCAGCTTAGAAATGATGCGACAGGGGCGAGATACGCAGTATTTT,CASSLEMMRQGRDTQYF
TRBJ2-7,.,TRBD1,TRBV4-3,TGCGCCAGCAGCCAAAGGACAGGAAAGTACGAGCAGTACTTC,CASSQRTGKYEQYF
TRBJ2-5,.,TRBD1,TRBV7-2,TGTGCCAGCAGCTATTACAGGGGCCTTCAAGAGACCCAGTACTTC,CASSYYRGLQETQYF
TRBJ1-2,.,.,TRBV20-1,TGCAGTGCTAGTCAGAACTATGGCTACACCTTC,CSASQNYGYTF
TRBJ2-2,.,TRBD2,TRBV30,TGTGCCTGGAGTGTAAGTCGTTTAGAGGGACTAGCGCACACCGGGGAGCTGTTTTTT,CAWSVSRLEGLAHTGELFF
TRBJ2-6,.,.,TRBV18,TGTGCCAGCTCACCCCAAGGGAGTGGGGCCAACGTCCTGACTTTC,CASSPQGSGANVLTF
TRBJ2-4,few,.,TRBV7-9,TGTGCCAGCAGCTTAGGTATCGACCGGGGGGCCAAAAACATTCAGTACTTC,CASSLGIDRGAKNIQYF
TRBJ2-2,.,.,TRBV5-6,TGTGCCAGCAGCCCCCGGACAGACACCGGGGAGCTGTTTTTT,CASSPRTDTGELFF